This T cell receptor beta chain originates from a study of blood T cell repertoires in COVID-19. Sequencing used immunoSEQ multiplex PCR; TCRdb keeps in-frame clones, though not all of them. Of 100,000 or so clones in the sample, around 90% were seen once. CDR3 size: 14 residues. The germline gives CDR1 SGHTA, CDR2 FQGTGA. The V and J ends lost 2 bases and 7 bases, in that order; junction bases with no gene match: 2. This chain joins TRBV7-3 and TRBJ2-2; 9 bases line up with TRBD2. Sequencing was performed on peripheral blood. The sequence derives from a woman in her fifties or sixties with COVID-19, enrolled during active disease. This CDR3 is CASSLGTSLGELFF. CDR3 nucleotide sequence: TGTGCCAGCAGCTTAGGGACTAGCCTCGGGGAGCTGTTTTTT. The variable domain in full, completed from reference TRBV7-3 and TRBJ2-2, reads GAGVSQTPSNKVTEKGKYVELRCDPISGHTALYWYRQSLGQGPEFLIYFQGTGAADDSGLPNDRFFAVRPEGSVSTLKIQRTERGDSAVYLCASSLGTSLGELFFGEGSRLTVL.